This TCR beta chain was profiled in a study of cytomegalovirus exposure and HLA in healthy donors. Study results and limitations: Certain sequence variants were highly shared and formed a cluster, and this cluster was likely a sequencing artifact. The study labeled 150 or so TCR beta chains cytomegalovirus-associated. A later analysis reported that several of the most significant clusters appeared to be linked to common viral pathogens, among them Epstein-Barr virus.

The PCR employed 60 Vbeta primers together with 13 Jbeta primers. Study processing details: In a later analysis, of approximately 81 million unique beta chains, approximately 10 million appeared in at least two donors. Produced via immunoSEQ multiplex PCR; TCRdb's table is partial and in-frame only. Clonal size and the V and J genes are those of that table, whereas D and trimming came from the DNA. The table shows 100,000 to 150,000 clones, with over 15% occurring only once. V dropped 5 bases and J dropped 5 bases, with 12 bases sitting between them. Germline assignment: CDR1 SEHNR and CDR2 FQNEAQ (reference sequence). This CDR3 has 13 residues. In the case of this clone: As yet, its antigen is unknown.

This TCR was recovered from a female donor in good health and CMV-seropositive. The rearrangement joins TRBV7-9 to TRBJ2-5; D is undetermined. Input material: PBMCs. The CDR3 loop is CASSPRVEETQYF. CDR3 in DNA: TGTGCCAGCAGCCCCCGAGTTGAGGAGACCCAGTACTTC.